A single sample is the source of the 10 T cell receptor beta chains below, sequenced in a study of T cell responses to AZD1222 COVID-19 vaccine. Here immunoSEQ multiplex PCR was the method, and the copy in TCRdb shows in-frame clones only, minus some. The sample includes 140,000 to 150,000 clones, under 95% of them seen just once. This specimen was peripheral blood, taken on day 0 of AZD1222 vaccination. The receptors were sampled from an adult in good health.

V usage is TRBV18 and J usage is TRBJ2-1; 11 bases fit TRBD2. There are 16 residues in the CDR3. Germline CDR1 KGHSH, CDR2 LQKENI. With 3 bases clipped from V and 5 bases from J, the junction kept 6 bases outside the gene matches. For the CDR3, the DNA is TGTGCCAGCTCACCTACTCTAGCGGGAGGTCACAATGAGCAGTTCTTC. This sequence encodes CASSPTLAGGHNEQFF.

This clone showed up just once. In DNA form, the CDR3 reads TGTGCCAGCGAAACCGGGACAGGGGGCGATGAGCAGTTCTTC. Amino acid sequence: CASETGTGGDEQFF. The V gene is TRBV6-5, the J gene TRBJ2-1, with 12 bases that match TRBD1. Germline-derived CDR1 and CDR2 are MNHEY and SVGAGI. V trimming: 8 bases; J trimming: 8 bases; junction bases outside the gene matches: 7. This CDR3 spans 14 amino acids.

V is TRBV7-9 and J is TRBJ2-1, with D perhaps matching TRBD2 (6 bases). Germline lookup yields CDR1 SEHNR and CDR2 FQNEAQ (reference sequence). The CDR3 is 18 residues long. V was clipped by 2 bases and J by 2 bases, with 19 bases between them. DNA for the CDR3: TGTGCCAGCAGCTTAAGGATCGGACTACCTAATGCCTACAATGAGCAGTTCTTC. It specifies CASSLRIGLPNAYNEQFF.

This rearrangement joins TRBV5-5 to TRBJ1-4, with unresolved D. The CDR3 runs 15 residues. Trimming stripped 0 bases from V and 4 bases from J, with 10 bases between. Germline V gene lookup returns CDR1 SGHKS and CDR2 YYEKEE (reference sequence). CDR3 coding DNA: TGTGCCAGCAGCTTGGGGACCTCCAATAATGAAAAACTGTTTTTT. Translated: CASSLGTSNNEKLFF.

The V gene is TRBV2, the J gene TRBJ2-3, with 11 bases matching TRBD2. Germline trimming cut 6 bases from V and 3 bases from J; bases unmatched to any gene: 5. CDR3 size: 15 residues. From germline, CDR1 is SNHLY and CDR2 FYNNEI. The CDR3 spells CASRESSGRTDTQYF. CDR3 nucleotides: TGTGCCAGCAGGGAGTCTAGCGGGAGGACAGATACGCAGTATTTT.

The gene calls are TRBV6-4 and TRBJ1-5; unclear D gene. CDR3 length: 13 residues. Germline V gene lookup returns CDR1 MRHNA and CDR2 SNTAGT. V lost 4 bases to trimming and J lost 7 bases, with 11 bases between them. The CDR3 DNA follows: TGTGCCAGCAGTGCCGAGGGAGGGCAGCCCCAGCATTTT. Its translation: CASSAEGGQPQHF.

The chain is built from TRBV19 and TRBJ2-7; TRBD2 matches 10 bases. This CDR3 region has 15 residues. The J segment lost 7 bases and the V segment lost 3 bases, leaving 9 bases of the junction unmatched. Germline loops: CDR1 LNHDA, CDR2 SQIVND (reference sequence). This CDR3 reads CASSISTSGTLEQYF. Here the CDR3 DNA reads TGTGCCAGTAGTATCTCTACTAGCGGGACACTTGAGCAGTACTTC. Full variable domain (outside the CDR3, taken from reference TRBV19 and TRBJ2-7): DGGITQSPKYLFRKEGQNVTLSCEQNLNHDAMYWYRQDPGQGLRLIYYSQIVNDFQKGDIAEGYSVSREKKESFPLTVTSAQKNPTAFYLCASSISTSGTLEQYFGPGTRLTVT.

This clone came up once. CDR3 DNA: TGTGCCAGCAGCCCCCGGGGGACGCGGGGAGGAAACACCATATATTTT. Translating it yields CASSPRGTRGGNTIYF. The chain combines TRBV7-9 with TRBJ1-3; perhaps TRBD1 as D (5 bases). Trimming stripped 5 bases from V and 4 bases from J, with 18 bases between. CDR3 length equals 16 residues. Germline values: CDR1 SEHNR, CDR2 FQNEAQ (reference sequence).

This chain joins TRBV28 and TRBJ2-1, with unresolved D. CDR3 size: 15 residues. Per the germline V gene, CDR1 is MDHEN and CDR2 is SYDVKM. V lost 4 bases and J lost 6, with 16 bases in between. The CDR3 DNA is TGTGCCAGCAGTTCACTCCTACCCCAGAGCAATGAGCAGTTCTTC. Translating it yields CASSSLLPQSNEQFF.

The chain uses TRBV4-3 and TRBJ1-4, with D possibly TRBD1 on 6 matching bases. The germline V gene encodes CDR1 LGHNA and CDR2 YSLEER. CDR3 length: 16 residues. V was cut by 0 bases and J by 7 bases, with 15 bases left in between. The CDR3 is CASSQESTGPSEKLFF. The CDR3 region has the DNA TGCGCCAGCAGCCAAGAGTCCACAGGGCCTAGTGAAAAACTGTTTTTT.